This entry features one T cell receptor (beta chain) sequence. As yet, its antigen is unknown. The entry originates in a study of siplizumab effects on memory and regulatory T cells. Study results and caveats: Naive T cells appeared more diverse than memory cells and seemed to be major alloresponse contributors. Tregs proliferating in siplizumab cultures lacked confirmation of their suppressive function.

Some clones are missing from TCRdb's copy, which holds only in-frame ones; the method was immunoSEQ multiplex PCR. Altogether about 100,000 clones are present, around 94% being singletons, with the ten largest covering about 1.5%. This CDR3 comprises 16 residues. This chain connects TRBV21-1 to TRBJ1-2. TRBV21-1 is termed a pseudogene. The sequence derives from a human donor in good health. Sequenced input: non-Treg CD4+ T cells sorted from blood. Here the CDR3 reads CASSKVLCGTNYGYTF. The CDR3 DNA is TGTGCCAGCAGCAAAGTTTTGTGCGGGACAAACTATGGCTACACCTTC.